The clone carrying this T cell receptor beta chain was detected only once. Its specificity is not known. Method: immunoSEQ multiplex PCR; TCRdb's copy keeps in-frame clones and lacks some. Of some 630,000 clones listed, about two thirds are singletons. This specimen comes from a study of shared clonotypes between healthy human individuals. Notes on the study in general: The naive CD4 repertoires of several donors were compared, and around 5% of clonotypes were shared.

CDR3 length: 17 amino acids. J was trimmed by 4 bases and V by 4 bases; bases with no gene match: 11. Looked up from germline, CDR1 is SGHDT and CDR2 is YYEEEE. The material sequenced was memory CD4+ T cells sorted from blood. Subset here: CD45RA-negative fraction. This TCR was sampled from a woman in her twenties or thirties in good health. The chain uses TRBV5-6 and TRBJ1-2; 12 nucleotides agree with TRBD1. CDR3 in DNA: TGTGCCAGCAGCGCCATGGGACAGGGGGCCTTGGTCTATGGCTACACCTTC. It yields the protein CASSAMGQGALVYGYTF.